Following are 13 T cell receptor beta chains from one sample sequenced in a study of blood T cells in healthy people across ages. A second roughly 6 to 11 cycle PCR used barcoded and J-beta primers. TCRdb re-analysed the 5' RACE reads in MiXCR, keeping a single row per CDR3 protein. The sample has just under 900,000 distinct CDR3 sequences; less than 35% are singletons. Sequenced sample: blood. The source of these receptors is a woman aged 80 or over in good health.

This clonotype has ten or more counts. V gene TRBV18 combines with J gene TRBJ2-1; 7 bases fit TRBD2. CDR3 length: 16 amino acids. CDR1 and CDR2 (germline): KGHSH, LQKENI. Trimming at V came to 3 bases and at J to 0 bases, leaving 5 bases not matched to a gene. CDR3 amino acids: CASSPQAGSSYNEQFF. The CDR3 nucleotides read TGTGCCAGCTCACCCCAAGCGGGAAGCTCCTACAATGAGCAGTTCTTC.

This clonotype was counted ten times or more. V is TRBV20-1 and J is TRBJ1-2, with unresolved D. V was trimmed by 5 bases and J by 1 base, leaving 8 bases between them. Germline V gene data show CDR1 as DFQATT and CDR2 as SNEGSKA (reference sequence). This CDR3 region has 12 residues. CDR3 nucleotide sequence: TGCAGTGCTGGATACAGTAACTATGGCTACACCTTC. Translation: CSAGYSNYGYTF.

In nucleotides, the CDR3 is TGCAGTGCTAGCCACCGACAGACACTCTATGGCTACACCTTC. This sequence encodes CSASHRQTLYGYTF. The rearrangement links TRBV20-1 to TRBJ1-2, with a weak D call TRBD1 (5 bases). The CDR3 loop spans 14 amino acids. The germline V and J ends were trimmed by 3 bases and 4 bases, with 15 bases remaining between them. Germline CDR1 reads DFQATT; CDR2 reads SNEGSKA (reference sequence).

A remark on this clonotype: Possible read error: a much larger clone is one base away. The V call is TRBV27, the J call TRBJ2-2; TRBD2 might be the D (6 bases). The germline V gene encodes CDR1 MNHEY and CDR2 SMNVEV (reference sequence). V lost 11 bases to trimming and J lost 5 bases, with 18 bases between them. The CDR3 extends over 14 amino acids. The DNA for the CDR3 is TGTGCCGGCATCGGGGGAAGGAGGACCGGGGAGCTGTTTTTT. It specifies CAGIGGRRTGELFF.

This clonotype was counted between two and nine times. The chain carries TRBV6-6 and TRBJ1-4; D is unresolved. The CDR3 is made up of 14 amino acids. V shed 5 bases and J shed 5 bases, with 12 bases lying between them. Germline CDR1 reads MNHNY; CDR2 reads SVGAGI (reference sequence). CDR3 loop: CASSTHSGNEKLFF. The DNA of the CDR3 is TGTGCCAGCAGTACCCACAGTGGAAATGAAAAACTGTTTTTT.

This clonotype was observed at least ten times. The V and J genes are TRBV7-9 and TRBJ2-7, with 10 bases identical to TRBD1. After removal of 4 bases from V and 3 bases from J, the junction contained 9 bases not matched to a gene. Per germline, CDR1 SEHNR and CDR2 FQNEAQ (reference sequence). The CDR3 sequence is 16 residues long. The CDR3 DNA is TGTGCCAGCAGCTCAAAGGGACAGGGGAAAGACTACGAGCAGTACTTC. This gives the protein CASSSKGQGKDYEQYF.

This clonotype was detected ten times or more. The chain has TRBV20-1 and TRBJ2-7; 10 nucleotides agree with TRBD2. Per germline, CDR1 DFQATT and CDR2 SNEGSKA (reference sequence). The CDR3 is 13 amino acids. V trimming: 5 bases; J trimming: 5 bases; junction bases outside the gene matches: 6. DNA of the CDR3: TGCAGTGCTCCACTAGCGGGGTCTAACGAGCAGTACTTC. Its translation is CSAPLAGSNEQYF.

The sample holds many counts of this clonotype. The chain combines TRBV7-2 with TRBJ2-5; 13 nucleotides agree with TRBD2. Trimming at V came to 5 bases and at J to 0 bases, leaving 6 bases not matched to a gene. Germline loops: CDR1 SGHTA, CDR2 FQGNSA. This CDR3 has 17 residues. The CDR3 region is CASSLGTSGVYQETQYF. DNA of the CDR3: TGTGCCAGCAGCCTGGGGACTAGCGGGGTTTACCAAGAGACCCAGTACTTC.

This clonotype was detected ten times or more. The chain employs TRBV7-9 and TRBJ1-4, with no clear D. With 6 bases removed from V and 7 bases from J, the gap between germline ends came to 15 bases. Germline-derived CDR1 and CDR2 are SEHNR and FQNEAQ (reference sequence). This CDR3 comprises 14 residues. The CDR3 coding sequence is TGTGCCAGCAGAAATCTTAGGACGTCTGAAAAACTGTTTTTT. Translation: CASRNLRTSEKLFF.

In this sample, this clonotype turned up many times. The chain combines TRBV6-2 or TRBV6-3 with TRBJ2-6; D unclear. This CDR3 spans 19 amino acids. The V gene's germline CDR1 is MNHEY and CDR2 SVGEGT. Between the trimmed V and J ends, which lost 2 bases and 2 bases, there was a span of 19 bases. CDR3: CASSYIPVLLRAGANVLTF. The CDR3 coding sequence is TGTGCCAGCAGTTACATTCCGGTCCTCCTCCGGGCTGGGGCCAACGTCCTGACTTTC.

On this clonotype itself: Since a much larger clone is just one base distant, this may be a read error. This chain uses TRBV24-1 with TRBJ2-4; 8 bases match TRBD1. The J segment lost 0 bases and the V segment lost 3 bases, leaving 3 bases of the junction unmatched. The CDR3 contains 16 residues. CDR1 and CDR2 (germline): KGHDR, SFDVKD. Written as DNA, the CDR3 is TGTGCCACCAGTGATCCCGACAGGGGAGCCAAAAACATTCAGTACTTC. It translates to CATSDPDRGAKNIQYF.

This chain links TRBV7-9 with TRBJ2-2; maybe TRBD2 (6 bases). With 3 bases removed from V and 4 bases from J, the gap between germline ends came to 12 bases. The CDR3 consists of 15 residues. Germline-derived CDR1 and CDR2 are SEHNR and FQNEAQ (reference sequence). The DNA for the CDR3 is TGTGCCAGCAGCTTTTCTAGCGTGGTCACCGGGGAGCTGTTTTTT. Residues: CASSFSSVVTGELFF. The full variable domain, in which reference TRBV7-9 and TRBJ2-2 provide the parts outside the CDR3, is DTGVSQNPRHKITKRGQNVTFRCDPISEHNRLYWYRQTLGQGPEFLTYFQNEAQLEKSRLLSDRFSAERPKGSFSTLEIQRTEQGDSAMYLCASSFSSVVTGELFFGEGSRLTVL.

This clonotype was counted ten times or more. The chain employs TRBV18 and TRBJ1-2, with 7 bases lining up with TRBD1. The V segment lost 3 bases and the J segment 6 bases; nucleotides outside the gene matches: 4. The CDR3 is 13 residues long. CDR1 is KGHSH and CDR2 is LQKENI in the germline V gene. The CDR3 loop is CASSPTGENGYTF. CDR3 sequence (DNA): TGTGCCAGCTCACCTACAGGGGAAAATGGCTACACCTTC.